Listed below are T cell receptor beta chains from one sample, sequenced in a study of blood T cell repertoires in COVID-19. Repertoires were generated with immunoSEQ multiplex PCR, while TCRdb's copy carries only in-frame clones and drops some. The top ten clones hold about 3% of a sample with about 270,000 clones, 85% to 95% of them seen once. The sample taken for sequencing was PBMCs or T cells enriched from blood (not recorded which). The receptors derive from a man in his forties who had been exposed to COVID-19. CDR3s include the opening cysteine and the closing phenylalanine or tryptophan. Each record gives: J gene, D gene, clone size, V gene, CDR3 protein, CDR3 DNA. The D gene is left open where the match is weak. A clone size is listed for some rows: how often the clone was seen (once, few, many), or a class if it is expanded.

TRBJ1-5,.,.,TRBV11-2,CASSLGRGNQPQHF,TGTGCCAGCAGCTTGGGCAGGGGCAATCAGCCCCAGCATTTT
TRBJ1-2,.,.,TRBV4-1,CASSQENSGHYGYTF,TGCGCCAGCAGCCAAGAGAACAGCGGACACTATGGCTACACCTTC
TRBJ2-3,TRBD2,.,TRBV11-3,CASSSWTSGTSTDTQYF,TGTGCCAGCAGCTCTTGGACTAGCGGGACAAGCACAGATACGCAGTATTTT
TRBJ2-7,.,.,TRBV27,CASSWTAGYEQYF,TGTGCCAGCAGTTGGACAGCGGGGTACGAGCAGTACTTC
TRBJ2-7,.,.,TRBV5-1,CASSLGVSYEQYF,TGCGCCAGCAGCTTGGGCGTATCCTACGAGCAGTACTTC
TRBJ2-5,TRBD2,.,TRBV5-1,CASSLPSGSMAETQYF,TGCGCCAGCAGCTTGCCTAGCGGGAGTATGGCAGAGACCCAGTACTTC
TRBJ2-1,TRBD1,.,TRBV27,CASSSGDRVYNEQFF,TGTGCCAGCAGTTCTGGGGACAGGGTTTACAATGAGCAGTTCTTC
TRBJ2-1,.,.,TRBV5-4,CASSLRGALNEQFF,TGTGCCAGCAGCTTGCGGGGGGCGTTGAATGAGCAGTTCTTC
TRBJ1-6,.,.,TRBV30,CACGQNNSPLHF,TGTGCCTGCGGACAGAATAATTCACCCCTCCACTTT
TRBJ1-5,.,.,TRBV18,CASSPLGGEQPQHF,TGTGCCAGCTCACCACTTGGGGGGGAACAGCCCCAGCATTTT
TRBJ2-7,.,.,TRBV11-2,CASSLGSVEVIYEQYF,TGTGCCAGCAGCTTAGGGTCAGTCGAAGTGATCTACGAGCAGTACTTC
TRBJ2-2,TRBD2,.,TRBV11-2,CASSPGAGANTGELFF,TGTGCCAGCAGCCCGGGAGCGGGAGCGAACACCGGGGAGCTGTTTTTT
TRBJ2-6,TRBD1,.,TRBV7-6,CASSSQGAGANVLTF,TGTGCCAGCAGCTCGCAGGGGGCTGGGGCCAACGTCCTGACTTTC
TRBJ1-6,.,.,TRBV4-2,CASSQSGHRESPLHF,TGTGCCAGCAGCCAATCGGGACACAGGGAATCACCCCTCCACTTT
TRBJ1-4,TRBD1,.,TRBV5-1,CASSSSGGSNEKLFF,TGCGCCAGCAGCTCTTCAGGGGGTTCTAATGAAAAACTGTTTTTT
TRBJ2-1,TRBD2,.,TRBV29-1,CSVEELLAGRYNEQFF,TGCAGCGTTGAAGAATTACTAGCGGGACGCTACAATGAGCAGTTCTTC
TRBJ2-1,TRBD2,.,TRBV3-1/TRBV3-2,CASSLDSGRAGEQFF,TGTGCCAGCAGCCTAGATAGCGGGAGGGCCGGTGAGCAGTTCTTC
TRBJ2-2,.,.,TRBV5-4,CASSRGPNTGELFF,TGTGCCAGCAGCAGGGGTCCGAACACCGGGGAGCTGTTTTTT
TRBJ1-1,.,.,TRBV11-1,CASSLRQGRTEAFF,TGTGCCAGCAGCTTAAGGCAGGGTCGGACTGAAGCTTTCTTT
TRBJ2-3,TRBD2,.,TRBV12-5,CASVQGGTDTQYF,TGTGCTAGTGTGCAGGGAGGGACAGATACGCAGTATTTT
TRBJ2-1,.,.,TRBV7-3,CASSLHPGYNEQFF,TGTGCCAGCAGCTTACATCCCGGCTACAATGAGCAGTTCTTC
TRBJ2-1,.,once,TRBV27,CASSLSTNNEQFF,TGTGCCAGCAGTTTATCAACTAACAATGAGCAGTTCTTC
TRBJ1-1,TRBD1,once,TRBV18,CASSLQGAVGTEAFF,TGTGCCAGCTCACTACAGGGGGCGGTTGGCACTGAAGCTTTCTTT
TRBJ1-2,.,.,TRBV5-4,CASSLGRGYGYTF,TGTGCCAGCAGCTTAGGCAGGGGCTATGGCTACACCTTC
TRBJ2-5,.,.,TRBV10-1,CASILPPTQETQYF,TGCGCCAGCATCCTCCCTCCCACTCAAGAGACCCAGTACTTC
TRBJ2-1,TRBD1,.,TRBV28,CASTPTIGQGASTYNEQFF,TGTGCCAGCACCCCAACGATCGGACAGGGGGCTAGCACCTACAATGAGCAGTTCTTC
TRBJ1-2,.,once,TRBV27,CASSGQYYGYTF,TGTGCCAGCAGTGGCCAGTATTATGGCTACACCTTC